This T cell receptor (beta chain) was retrieved from a study of blood T cell repertoires in COVID-19. For the study at large: Researchers got acute and convalescent COVID-19 samples from the United States, Italy and Spain. Nucleic acid was either cDNA or gDNA, and it came from T cells, B-cell-depleted T cells, or PBMCs.

One Seattle source followed patients from active infection through their disease course. As handled by the study authors: It was from reference gene primer amplification that nucleated cell counts were estimated. Assay used: immunoSEQ multiplex PCR; TCRdb lists only in-frame clones, some missing. The DNA gave D and trimming, while V, J and clone size come from that table. The sample lists 200,000 or so clones; 85% to 90% were seen once. Germline CDR1 GTSNPN, CDR2 SVGIG (reference sequence). J was trimmed by 15 bases and V by 0 bases; bases with no gene match: 13. CDR3 length equals 14 residues. This clonotype originated in a man aged 25 to 45 with COVID-19, enrolled during active disease. The specimen was peripheral blood. The rearrangement joins TRBV30 to TRBJ2-1, with 8 bases that match TRBD1. The CDR3 nucleotides are TGTGCCTGGAGTGTAGCCCCCGGACAGGGTCGGCCGTTCTTC. Amino acids: CAWSVAPGQGRPFF. Full variable domain (missing parts from reference TRBV30 and TRBJ2-1): SQTIHQWPATLVQPVGSPLSLECTVEGTSNPNLYWYRQAAGRGLQLLFYSVGIGQISSEVPQNLSASRPQDRQFILSSKKLLLSDSGFYLCAWSVAPGQGRPFFGPGTRLTVL.